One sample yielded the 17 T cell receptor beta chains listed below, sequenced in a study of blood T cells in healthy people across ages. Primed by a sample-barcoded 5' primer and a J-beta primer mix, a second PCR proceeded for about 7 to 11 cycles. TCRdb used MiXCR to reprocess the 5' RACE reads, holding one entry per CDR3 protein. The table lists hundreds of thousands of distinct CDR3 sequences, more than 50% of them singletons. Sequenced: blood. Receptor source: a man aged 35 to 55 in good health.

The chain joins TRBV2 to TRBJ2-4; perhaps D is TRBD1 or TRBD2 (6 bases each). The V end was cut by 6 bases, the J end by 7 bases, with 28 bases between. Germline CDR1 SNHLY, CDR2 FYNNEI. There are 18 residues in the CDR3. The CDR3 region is CASSLYKTGTTSGNIQYF. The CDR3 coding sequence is TGTGCCAGCAGCCTCTACAAGACAGGTACAACCAGCGGGAACATTCAGTACTTC.

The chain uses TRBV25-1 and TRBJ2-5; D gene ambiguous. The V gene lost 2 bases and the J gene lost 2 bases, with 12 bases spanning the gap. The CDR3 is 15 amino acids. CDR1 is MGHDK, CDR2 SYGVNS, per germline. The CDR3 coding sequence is TGTGCCAGCAGTGAACATGGAACAGCACAAGAGACCCAGTACTTC. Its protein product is CASSEHGTAQETQYF.

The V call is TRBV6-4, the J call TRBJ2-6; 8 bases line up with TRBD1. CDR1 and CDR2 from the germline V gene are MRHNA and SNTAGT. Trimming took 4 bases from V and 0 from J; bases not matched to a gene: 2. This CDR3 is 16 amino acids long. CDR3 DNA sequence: TGTGCCAGCAGTGGGACAGGGCCCTCTGGGGCCAACGTCCTGACTTTC. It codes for CASSGTGPSGANVLTF.

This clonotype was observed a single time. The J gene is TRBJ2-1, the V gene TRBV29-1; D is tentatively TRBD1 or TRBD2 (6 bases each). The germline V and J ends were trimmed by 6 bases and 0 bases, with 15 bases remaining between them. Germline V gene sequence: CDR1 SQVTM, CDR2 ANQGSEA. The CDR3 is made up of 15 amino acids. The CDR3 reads CSVKQGGGSYNEQFF. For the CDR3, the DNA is TGCAGCGTGAAACAGGGAGGTGGCTCCTACAATGAGCAGTTCTTC.

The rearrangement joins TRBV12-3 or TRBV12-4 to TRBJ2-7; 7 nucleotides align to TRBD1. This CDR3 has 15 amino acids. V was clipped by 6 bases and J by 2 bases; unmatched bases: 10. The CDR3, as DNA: TGTGCCAGCAGGCGAGGGACAGATGGGGCCTACGAGCAGTACTTC. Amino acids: CASRRGTDGAYEQYF.

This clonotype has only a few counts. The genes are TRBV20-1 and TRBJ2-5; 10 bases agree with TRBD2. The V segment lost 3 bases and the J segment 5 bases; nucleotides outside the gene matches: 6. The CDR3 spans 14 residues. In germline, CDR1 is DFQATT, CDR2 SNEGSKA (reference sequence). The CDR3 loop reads CSARPSGSGETQYF. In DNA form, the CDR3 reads TGCAGTGCTAGGCCTAGCGGGAGTGGGGAGACCCAGTACTTC.

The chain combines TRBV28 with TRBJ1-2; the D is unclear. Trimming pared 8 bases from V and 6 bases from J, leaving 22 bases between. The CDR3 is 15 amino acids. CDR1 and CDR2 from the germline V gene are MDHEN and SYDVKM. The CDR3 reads CASLTSGSSYNGYTF. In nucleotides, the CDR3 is TGTGCCAGCCTTACTTCAGGTTCTTCGTACAATGGCTACACCTTC.

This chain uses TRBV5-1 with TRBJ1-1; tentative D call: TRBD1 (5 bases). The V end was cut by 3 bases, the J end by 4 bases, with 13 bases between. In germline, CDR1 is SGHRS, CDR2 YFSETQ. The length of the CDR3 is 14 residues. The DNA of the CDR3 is TGCGCCAGCAGCTCACTATTCGGGGGCACTGAAGCTTTCTTT. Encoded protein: CASSSLFGGTEAFF.

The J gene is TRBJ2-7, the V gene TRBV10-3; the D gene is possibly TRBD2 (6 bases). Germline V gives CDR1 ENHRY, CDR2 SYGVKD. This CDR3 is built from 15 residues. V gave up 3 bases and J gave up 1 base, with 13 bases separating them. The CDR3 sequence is CAISDTSTGSYEQYF. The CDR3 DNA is TGTGCCATCAGTGACACTAGCACGGGGTCCTACGAGCAGTACTTC.

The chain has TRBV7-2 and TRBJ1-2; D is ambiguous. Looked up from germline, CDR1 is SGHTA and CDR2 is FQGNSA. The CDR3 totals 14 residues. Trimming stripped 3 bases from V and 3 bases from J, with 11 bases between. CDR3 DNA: TGTGCCAGCAGCTTTAGGAGCGACGACTATGGCTACACCTTC. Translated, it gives CASSFRSDDYGYTF.

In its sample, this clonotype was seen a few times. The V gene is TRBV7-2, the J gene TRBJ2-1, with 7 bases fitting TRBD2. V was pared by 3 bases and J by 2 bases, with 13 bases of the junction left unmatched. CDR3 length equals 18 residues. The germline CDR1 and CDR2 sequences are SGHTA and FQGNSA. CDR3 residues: CASSLTRVQGGTYNEQFF. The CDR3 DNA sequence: TGTGCCAGCAGCTTGACCCGTGTCCAGGGAGGGACCTACAATGAGCAGTTCTTC.

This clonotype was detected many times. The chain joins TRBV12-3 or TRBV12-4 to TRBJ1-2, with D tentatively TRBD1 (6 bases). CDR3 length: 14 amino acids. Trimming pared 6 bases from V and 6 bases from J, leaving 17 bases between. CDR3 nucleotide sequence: TGTGCCAGCAGCCCCGGGGGGGCGGAACATGGCTACACCTTC. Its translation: CASSPGGAEHGYTF.

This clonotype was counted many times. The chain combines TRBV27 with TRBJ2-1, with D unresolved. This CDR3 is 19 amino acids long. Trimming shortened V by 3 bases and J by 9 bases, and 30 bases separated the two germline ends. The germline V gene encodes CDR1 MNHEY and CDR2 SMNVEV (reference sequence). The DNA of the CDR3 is TGTGCCAGCAGTTTTAGAGCATCCCGCCGGGTGGCCGGATTCAGTGAGCAGTTCTTC. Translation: CASSFRASRRVAGFSEQFF.

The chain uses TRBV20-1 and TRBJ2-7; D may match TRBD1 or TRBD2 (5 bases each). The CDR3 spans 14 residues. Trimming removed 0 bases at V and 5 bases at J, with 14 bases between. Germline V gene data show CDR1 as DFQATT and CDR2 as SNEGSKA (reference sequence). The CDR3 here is CSARDRKGRDEQYF. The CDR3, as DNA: TGCAGTGCTAGAGATCGGAAGGGGCGGGACGAGCAGTACTTC.

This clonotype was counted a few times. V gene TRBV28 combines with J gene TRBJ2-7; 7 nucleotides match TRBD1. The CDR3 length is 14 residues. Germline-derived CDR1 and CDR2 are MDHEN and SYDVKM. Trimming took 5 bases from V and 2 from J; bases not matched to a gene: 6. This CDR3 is CASSTTGTTYEQYF. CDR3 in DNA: TGTGCCAGCAGTACGACAGGGACCACCTACGAGCAGTACTTC. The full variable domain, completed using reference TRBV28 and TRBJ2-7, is DVKVTQSSRYLVKRTGEKVFLECVQDMDHENMFWYRQDPGLGLRLIYFSYDVKMKEKGDIPEGYSVSREKKERFSLILESASTNQTSMYLCASSTTGTTYEQYFGPGTRLTVT.

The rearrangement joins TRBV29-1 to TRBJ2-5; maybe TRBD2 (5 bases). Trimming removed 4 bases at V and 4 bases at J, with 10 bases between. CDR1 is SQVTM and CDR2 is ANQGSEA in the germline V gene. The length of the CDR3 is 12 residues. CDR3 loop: CSVAEGRETQYF. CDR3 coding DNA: TGCAGCGTTGCCGAGGGTAGAGAGACCCAGTACTTC.

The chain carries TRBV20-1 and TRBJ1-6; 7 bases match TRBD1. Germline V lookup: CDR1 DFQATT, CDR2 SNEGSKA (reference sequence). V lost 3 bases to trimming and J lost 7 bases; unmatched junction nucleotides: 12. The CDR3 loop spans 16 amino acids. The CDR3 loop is CSARVRPGGENSPLHF. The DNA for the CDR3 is TGCAGTGCTAGGGTACGACCAGGGGGTGAAAATTCACCCCTCCACTTT.